The 6 T cell receptor beta chains given below trace back to one sample, sequenced in a study of T cells in Graves' hyperthyroidism and ophthalmopathy (dated by TCRdb to about 2019). To prepare the library, multiplex PCR was applied. Data came from an Illumina HiSeq 2000. The TCR beta CDR3 regions were amplified from the RNA transcripts. The TCR CDR3 was subjected to a first round of RT-PCR using the HTBI primer set and the Qiagen OneStep RT-PCR kit. TCRdb trimmed public reads at Q25 via fastp, called clones via MiXCR and kept in-frame beta chains. Each CDR3 protein gets just one entry, which takes the most common genes and DNA from the rows behind it. A total of hundreds of thousands of distinct CDR3 sequences appear in this sample, 35% to 45% of them only once. Roughly 8.3% of the sample belongs to the ten largest clones. The sequenced sample was blood. The receptor source for this set is a man aged 18 to 29 with Graves' hyperthyroidism.

V and J are TRBV7-2 and TRBJ1-1; 7 bases are shared with TRBD1. CDR1 and CDR2 from the germline V gene are SGHTA and FQGNSA. The V and J ends lost 5 bases and 4 bases, in that order; junction bases with no gene match: 19. CDR3 size: 18 residues. CDR3 coding DNA: TGTGCCAGCAGCATCCGACCCTTGACAGGGCCTAGGGGCACTGAAGCTTTCTTT. Translated, it gives CASSIRPLTGPRGTEAFF.

Many counts were recorded for this clonotype. This chain's CDR3 is CSVEESAGGGYTF. The CDR3 DNA follows: TGCAGCGTTGAAGAATCGGCAGGGGGTGGCTACACCTTC. V usage is TRBV29-1 and J usage is TRBJ1-2; 7 nucleotides align to TRBD1. Trimming cost V 0 bases and J 7 bases; bases outside gene matches: 5. Germline V gives CDR1 SQVTM, CDR2 ANQGSEA. The CDR3 consists of 13 residues.

This clonotype has a count of ten or more. V usage is TRBV2 and J usage is TRBJ1-1; D is unresolved. This CDR3 comprises 13 residues. Germline CDR1 SNHLY, CDR2 FYNNEI. Trimming cost V 3 bases and J 8 bases, with 13 bases left between them. The CDR3 region is CASSEVGSWEAFF. Written as DNA, the CDR3 is TGTGCCAGCAGTGAGGTTGGCAGCTGGGAAGCTTTCTTT.

The CDR3 coding sequence is TGCGCCAGCAGCCACCTCACAGGGACTGGAAACACCATATATTTT. Amino acid sequence: CASSHLTGTGNTIYF. This sequence joins TRBV4-1 and TRBJ1-3, with a tentative D call TRBD1 (6 bases). Trimming pared 3 bases from V and 2 bases from J, leaving 11 bases between. The CDR3 spans 15 residues. Germline CDR1 is MGHRA and CDR2 is YSYEKL.

The table lists this clonotype with many counts. This rearrangement joins TRBV10-3 to TRBJ2-7; D call uncertain. Germline CDR1 reads ENHRY; CDR2 reads SYGVKD. The CDR3 is 15 residues long. Trimming removed 0 bases from V and 4 bases from J, with 13 bases in between. The CDR3 loop reads CAISESKDTPYEQYF. CDR3 DNA sequence: TGTGCCATCAGTGAGTCGAAGGATACCCCTTACGAGCAGTACTTC.

The rearrangement joins TRBV2 to TRBJ2-7, with 9 nucleotides matching TRBD1. The CDR3 spans 14 residues. Germline loops: CDR1 SNHLY, CDR2 FYNNEI. V lost 6 bases, J lost 6 bases, and 9 bases stayed unmatched. CDR3 sequence (DNA): TGTGCCAGCAGCCACCGGGACAGGGACTCCGAGCAGTACTTC. It is translated as CASSHRDRDSEQYF. Complete variable domain (other parts from reference TRBV2 and TRBJ2-7): EPEVTQTPSHQVTQMGQEVILRCVPISNHLYFYWYRQILGQKVEFLVSFYNNEISEKSEIFDDQFSVERPDGSNFTLKIRSTKLEDSAMYFCASSHRDRDSEQYFGPGTRLTVT.